This entry lists 24 T cell receptor beta chains sequenced from one sample in a study of blood T cell repertoires in COVID-19. The repertoire was sequenced with immunoSEQ multiplex PCR; TCRdb's copy has only in-frame clones and lacks some. Among about 78,000 clones, more than 60% were seen once, and the ten largest hold 9.9%. What was sequenced was peripheral blood. The receptor source for this set is a human donor in a cohort sampled during active COVID-19.

The rearrangement uses TRBV11-2 and TRBJ1-1; D is unclear. V shed 2 bases and J shed 1 base, with 11 bases lying between them. The CDR3 is made up of 15 amino acids. Germline lookup yields CDR1 SGHAT and CDR2 FQNNGV. CDR3 nucleotide sequence: TGTGCCAGCAGCTTATACCAGGCCTCGAACACTGAAGCTTTCTTT. Translated, it gives CASSLYQASNTEAFF.

The J gene is TRBJ2-5, the V gene TRBV3-1 (or the pseudogene TRBV3-2); 9 bases are a match to TRBD2. Trimming cost V 4 bases and J 4 bases; bases outside gene matches: 10. The germline CDR1 and CDR2 sequences are LGHDT and YNNKEL (reference sequence). The CDR3 is 16 amino acids. CDR3 in DNA: TGTGCCAGCAGCCGGATGCGGGGGGGCCAGGGAGAGACCCAGTACTTC. Protein sequence: CASSRMRGGQGETQYF.

The chain links TRBV28 to TRBJ2-5; 11 bases are shared with TRBD1. The germline gives CDR1 MDHEN, CDR2 SYDVKM. The V gene end was trimmed by 5 bases and the J gene end by 2 bases; junction bases not matched to a gene: 1. This CDR3 is built from 14 residues. Here the CDR3 DNA reads TGTGCCAGCAGTCGGGACAGGGGGCAAGAGACCCAGTACTTC. Amino acid sequence: CASSRDRGQETQYF.

The chain is built from TRBV25-1 and TRBJ2-7, with D unclear. This CDR3 is 11 amino acids long. The germline CDR1 and CDR2 sequences are MGHDK and SYGVNS. Between the trimmed V and J ends, which lost 11 bases and 3 bases, there was a span of 11 bases. The CDR3 nucleotides read TGTGCCGCAGGTTCCAGCTACGAGCAGTACTTC. It yields the protein CAAGSSYEQYF.

CDR3 in amino acids: CASRQGPKNTEAFF. The CDR3 DNA is TGTGCCAGCAGACAGGGACCTAAGAACACTGAAGCTTTCTTT. The chain has TRBV6-5 and TRBJ1-1; a possible D gene is TRBD1 (6 bases). The CDR3 is 14 amino acids. V was pared by 6 bases and J by 1 base, with 12 bases between. Germline CDR1 reads MNHEY; CDR2 reads SVGAGI.

This chain links TRBV12-2 with TRBJ1-3; TRBD1 is the table's D call, not checked against the DNA. TRBV12-2 is designated a pseudogene. The CDR3 length is 16 residues. The CDR3 reads CASRCARQGVGNTIYF. The CDR3, as DNA: TGTGCAAGTCGCTGCGCGCGACAGGGAGTAGGAAACACCATATATTTT.

The chain joins TRBV15 to TRBJ1-1; no definite D call. Germline assignment: CDR1 LNHNV and CDR2 YYDKDF (reference sequence). CDR3 length: 12 amino acids. Between the trimmed V and J ends, which lost 5 bases and 1 base, there was a span of 5 bases. The CDR3 spells CATSPRNTEAFF. The CDR3 bases are TGTGCCACCAGCCCCAGGAACACTGAAGCTTTCTTT.

V gene TRBV2 combines with J gene TRBJ2-3, with a possible D match to TRBD2 (6 bases). V was pared by 8 bases and J by 2 bases, with 11 bases between. The CDR3 contains 13 residues. The V gene's germline CDR1 is SNHLY and CDR2 FYNNEI. CDR3 amino acids: CASQGTSTDTQYF. The CDR3 region has the DNA TGTGCCAGCCAAGGGACTTCCACAGATACGCAGTATTTT.

The chain recombines TRBV5-1 with TRBJ2-3, with D uncertain. Germline CDR1 and CDR2: SGHRS and YFSETQ. The CDR3 contains 17 residues. V lost 0 bases and J 0 bases, leaving 14 bases between the germline ends. The CDR3 bases are TGCGCCAGCAGCTTGGCCATCGCAGGCCTAAGCACAGATACGCAGTATTTT. This sequence encodes CASSLAIAGLSTDTQYF.

This chain connects TRBV29-1 to TRBJ1-2; D ambiguous. CDR3 length equals 16 residues. V was shortened by 4 bases and J by 5 bases, with 23 bases between the two germline ends. Looked up from germline, CDR1 is SQVTM and CDR2 is ANQGSEA. The CDR3 DNA sequence: TGCAGCGTTGGGCCTCCAGATCCCCCACTACGATATGGCTACACCTTC. Translated: CSVGPPDPPLRYGYTF.

This clone was detected a few times. The genes are TRBV7-6 and TRBJ2-1; TRBD1 aligns across 7 bases. The CDR3 has 15 residues. Germline V gives CDR1 SGHVS, CDR2 FNYEAQ. With 4 bases clipped from V and 3 bases from J, the junction kept 6 bases outside the gene matches. The CDR3 DNA reads as TGTGCCAGCAGCTCCTCCTCAGGGGGCTACAATGAGCAGTTCTTC. Encoded protein: CASSSSSGGYNEQFF.

This clone showed up just a few times. The rearrangement joins TRBV6-5 to TRBJ1-4; D is ambiguous. This CDR3 region has 13 residues. The germline gives CDR1 MNHEY, CDR2 SVGAGI. V lost 7 bases to trimming and J lost 7 bases, with 13 bases between them. The DNA for the CDR3 is TGTGCCAGCAAGAAACGAGCGGGTGAAAAACTGTTTTTT. Amino acid sequence: CASKKRAGEKLFF.

This rearrangement joins TRBV10-2 to TRBJ1-1; perhaps TRBD1 as D (5 bases). Germline assignment: CDR1 WSHSY and CDR2 SAAADI. Trimming removed 3 bases from V and 6 bases from J, with 17 bases in between. The CDR3 has 15 residues. The CDR3 sequence is CASSDPRQGRAEAFF. DNA for the CDR3: TGCGCCAGCAGTGACCCCAGGCAGGGTCGGGCTGAAGCTTTCTTT.

In DNA form, the CDR3 reads TGTGCCAGCAGCTTTAGGGCTAGCGGGGGGCTATCCTACAATGAGCAGTTCTTC. It encodes CASSFRASGGLSYNEQFF. This rearrangement joins TRBV7-9 to TRBJ2-1, with 11 positions matching TRBD2. There are 18 residues in the CDR3. Trimming took 3 bases from V and 1 from J; bases not matched to a gene: 8. Germline values: CDR1 SEHNR, CDR2 FQNEAQ (reference sequence).

A few counts support this clone. This sequence joins TRBV2 and TRBJ2-3; a possible D gene is TRBD2 (5 bases). CDR1 SNHLY and CDR2 FYNNEI come from the germline V gene. Trimming took 8 bases from V and 0 from J, leaving 21 bases between them. The length of the CDR3 is 17 residues. The CDR3 sequence is CASLLEGFQSSTDTQYF. CDR3 in DNA: TGTGCCAGCCTCTTAGAGGGCTTTCAATCTAGCACAGATACGCAGTATTTT.

V usage is TRBV2 and J usage is TRBJ1-1; D remains unclear. The V gene's germline CDR1 is SNHLY and CDR2 FYNNEI. V was clipped by 3 bases and J by 5 bases, with 16 bases between them. CDR3 length: 15 amino acids. As DNA, the CDR3 is TGTGCCAGCAGTGACTGGCCCAATAGCCGAACTGAAGCTTTCTTT. It specifies CASSDWPNSRTEAFF. The full variable domain, in which reference TRBV2 and TRBJ1-1 provide the parts outside the CDR3, is EPEVTQTPSHQVTQMGQEVILRCVPISNHLYFYWYRQILGQKVEFLVSFYNNEISEKSEIFDDQFSVERPDGSNFTLKIRSTKLEDSAMYFCASSDWPNSRTEAFFGQGTRLTVV.

This clone was detected only once. The chain links TRBV5-4 to TRBJ2-7; D not certain. V gave up 4 bases and J gave up 1 base, with 12 bases separating them. From germline, CDR1 is SGHNT and CDR2 YYREEE (reference sequence). The CDR3 runs 14 residues. The CDR3 nucleotides are TGTGCCAGCAGCCTCCCCGGTAGTTCCTACGAGCAGTACTTC. Amino acid sequence: CASSLPGSSYEQYF.

The rearrangement links TRBV19 to TRBJ1-5; 10 nucleotides match TRBD1. Germline V gives CDR1 LNHDA, CDR2 SQIVND (reference sequence). Trimming cost V 6 bases and J 5 bases; bases outside gene matches: 10. The CDR3 runs 16 residues. CDR3 in amino acids: CASSPTRQGAYQPQHF. The CDR3 DNA reads TGTGCCAGTAGCCCGACTAGACAGGGGGCTTATCAGCCCCAGCATTTT.

The chain links TRBV4-2 to TRBJ1-4; D is uncertain. CDR3 length: 15 amino acids. Trimming stripped 1 base from V and 1 base from J, with 7 bases between. CDR1 and CDR2 from the germline V gene are LGHNA and YNFKEQ. CDR3 nucleotides: TGTGCCAGCAGCCAAGTCATTTTAACTAATGAAAAACTGTTTTTT. Protein product: CASSQVILTNEKLFF.

The rearrangement uses TRBV10-3 and TRBJ2-1, with TRBD1 identical over 9 bases. This CDR3 contains 15 residues. The V and J ends lost 5 bases and 8 bases, in that order; junction bases with no gene match: 10. Germline V gene sequence: CDR1 ENHRY, CDR2 SYGVKD. The chain's CDR3 is CAISSGTGSPHEQFF. CDR3 sequence (DNA): TGTGCCATCAGTTCCGGGACAGGGAGCCCCCATGAGCAGTTCTTC.

This chain connects TRBV2 to TRBJ2-1, with TRBD2 identical over 11 bases. Germline lookup yields CDR1 SNHLY and CDR2 FYNNEI. V lost 4 bases and J lost 7; bases outside the gene matches: 6. This CDR3 spans 15 amino acids. CDR3 nucleotides: TGTGCCAGCAGTGCGGCTAGCGGGGGGAGAAATGAGCAGTTCTTC. Amino acids: CASSAASGGRNEQFF.

The chain links TRBV6-5 to TRBJ2-7, with D possibly matching TRBD1 (6 bases). The CDR3 has 13 residues. Trimming removed 2 bases from V and 4 bases from J, with 9 bases in between. Germline CDR1 reads MNHEY; CDR2 reads SVGAGI. Here the CDR3 reads CASSYQGGYEQYF. As DNA, the CDR3 is TGTGCCAGCAGTTACCAAGGGGGATACGAGCAGTACTTC.

The J gene is TRBJ2-7, the V gene TRBV4-3, with no clear D. The CDR3 consists of 13 residues. Trimming pared 0 bases from V and 3 bases from J, leaving 6 bases between. The germline CDR1 and CDR2 sequences are LGHNA and YSLEER. CDR3 in amino acids: CASSQDQHYEQYF. CDR3 nucleotide sequence: TGCGCCAGCAGCCAAGACCAACACTACGAGCAGTACTTC.

The chain employs TRBV2 and TRBJ1-5; 9 bases agree with TRBD1. The germline CDR1 and CDR2 sequences are SNHLY and FYNNEI. The J segment lost 5 bases and the V segment lost 8 bases, leaving 7 bases of the junction unmatched. CDR3 size: 14 residues. CDR3 DNA: TGTGCCAGCGGGAAAGACAGGGGGGATCAGCCCCAGCATTTT. This codes for CASGKDRGDQPQHF.